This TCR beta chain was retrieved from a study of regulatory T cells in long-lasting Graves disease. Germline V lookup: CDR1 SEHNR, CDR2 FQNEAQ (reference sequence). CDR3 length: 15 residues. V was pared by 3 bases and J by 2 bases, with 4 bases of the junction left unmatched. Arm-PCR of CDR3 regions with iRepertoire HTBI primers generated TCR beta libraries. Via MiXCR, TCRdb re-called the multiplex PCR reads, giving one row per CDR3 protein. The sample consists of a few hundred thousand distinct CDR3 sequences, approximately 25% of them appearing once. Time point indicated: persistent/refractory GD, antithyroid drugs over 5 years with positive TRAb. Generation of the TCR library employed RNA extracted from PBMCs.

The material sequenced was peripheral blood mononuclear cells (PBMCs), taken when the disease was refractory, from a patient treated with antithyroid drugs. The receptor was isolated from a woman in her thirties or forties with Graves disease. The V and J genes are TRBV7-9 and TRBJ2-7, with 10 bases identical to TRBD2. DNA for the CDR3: TGTGCCAGCAGCTTCGGGACTAGCGCCGCCTACGAGCAGTACTTC. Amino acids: CASSFGTSAAYEQYF.